Following are 21 T cell receptor beta chains from one sample sequenced in a study of response to subunit inactivated influenza vaccine (dated by TCRdb to 2016 to 2018). Receptors were amplified or captured by RT-PCR. These reads were obtained on an Illumina HiSeq 2500. The raw public data were reprocessed by TCRdb itself: fastp quality trimming at Q25, MiXCR clonotype calling, in-frame beta chains only. For every CDR3 protein sequence, its rows merge into one entry that carries the most common genes and DNA. Here the sample has approximately 490,000 distinct CDR3 sequences; approximately 7.8% occur a single time. The ten most abundant clones make up roughly 14% of the sample. The sequencing used PBMCs from blood, collected around 25 months after vaccination. The receptor source for this set is a man aged 45-69 years who received an inactivated influenza vaccine. Donor details come from another sample of the same person, matched by shared clones.

There are a few counts of this clonotype. This chain joins TRBV5-1 and TRBJ2-3, with unresolved D. The V gene's germline CDR1 is SGHRS and CDR2 YFSETQ. CDR3 size: 14 residues. V lost 5 bases and J lost 0, with 10 bases in between. The CDR3 spells CASRASASTDTQYF. In DNA, the CDR3 is TGCGCCAGCAGGGCTTCCGCAAGCACAGATACGCAGTATTTT.

This clonotype appeared a few times. The rearrangement uses TRBV5-1 and TRBJ1-2; D uncertain. The V and J ends lost 0 bases and 4 bases respectively, with 7 bases between them. The CDR3 is 13 amino acids. Germline V CDR1 and CDR2: SGHRS, YFSETQ. The CDR3: CASSLEGLYGYTF. The CDR3 DNA reads as TGCGCCAGCAGCTTGGAGGGCCTCTATGGCTACACCTTC.

The chain has TRBV18 and TRBJ2-3; D tentatively reads TRBD1 or TRBD2 (6 bases each). V lost 1 base and J 0 bases, leaving 11 bases between the germline ends. This CDR3 has 16 residues. The V gene's germline CDR1 is KGHSH and CDR2 LQKENI. The DNA of the CDR3 is TGTGCCAGCTCACCACAGGGGGGTACTAGCACAGATACGCAGTATTTT. Translated, it gives CASSPQGGTSTDTQYF.

The chain recombines TRBV2 with TRBJ2-5, with 8 bases matching TRBD1. Looked up from germline, CDR1 is SNHLY and CDR2 is FYNNEI. The CDR3 length is 15 residues. V dropped 6 bases and J dropped 1; count of bases not matched to a gene: 7. The CDR3 coding sequence is TGTGCCAGCAGCGCAGACAGGGGTTTCCAAGAGACCCAGTACTTC. Its protein is CASSADRGFQETQYF.

The V and J genes are TRBV7-8 and TRBJ2-7; no clear D. CDR1 is SGHVS and CDR2 is FQNEAQ in the germline V gene. The CDR3 totals 14 residues. V was pared by 0 bases and J by 3 bases, with 9 bases between. CDR3: CASSLARQVYEQYF. CDR3 DNA: TGTGCCAGCAGCTTAGCGCGTCAGGTCTACGAGCAGTACTTC.

This clonotype was observed a few times. The J gene is TRBJ2-3, the V gene TRBV29-1, with D perhaps TRBD2 (5 bases). V dropped 8 bases and J dropped 2 bases, with 17 bases sitting between them. The CDR3 extends over 14 amino acids. The germline V gene encodes CDR1 SQVTM and CDR2 ANQGSEA. CDR3 DNA: TGCAGCACTACCGCGAGGGAGTACACAGATACGCAGTATTTT. As protein: CSTTAREYTDTQYF.

This clonotype was seen repeatedly, ten times or more. J is TRBJ1-2 and V is TRBV12-3 or TRBV12-4; the D is unclear. This CDR3 region has 12 residues. V was trimmed by 4 bases and J by 4 bases, leaving 7 bases between them. CDR3 coding DNA: TGTGCCAGCAGTTGGCTTAGCTATGGCTACACCTTC. The encoded protein is CASSWLSYGYTF.

The genes are TRBV12-3 or TRBV12-4 and TRBJ1-5; no reliable D call. Trimming left V 5 bases short and J 6 bases short, with 11 bases between. The CDR3 sequence is 13 residues long. This CDR3 reads CASSLRGIQPQHF. CDR3 coding DNA: TGTGCCAGCAGTCTCCGAGGCATTCAGCCCCAGCATTTT.

This clonotype appeared a few times. This chain connects TRBV12-3 or TRBV12-4 to TRBJ2-1; D not certain. V gave up 0 bases and J gave up 12 bases, with 12 bases separating them. The CDR3 runs to 13 residues. The DNA for the CDR3 is TGTGCCAGCAGTTTAGCCCTAGGCCATGGGCAGTTCTTC. This encodes CASSLALGHGQFF.

The chain has TRBV12-3 or TRBV12-4 and TRBJ2-1; 11 nucleotides agree with TRBD2. There are 17 residues in the CDR3. The J segment lost 7 bases and the V segment lost 0 bases, leaving 8 bases of the junction unmatched. In nucleotides, the CDR3 is TGTGCCAGCAGTTTAGCTGTTAGCGGGAGGGCCGGGAATGAGCAGTTCTTC. The encoded protein is CASSLAVSGRAGNEQFF.

This clonotype was detected a few times. This chain connects TRBV4-3 to TRBJ2-3, with D possibly matching TRBD1 (6 bases). The V gene's germline CDR1 is LGHNA and CDR2 YSLEER. V shed 0 bases and J shed 0 bases, with 10 bases lying between them. The CDR3 loop spans 16 amino acids. In DNA, the CDR3 is TGCGCCAGCAGCCAAGAAGCTAGGGGGAGCACAGATACGCAGTATTTT. Its translation: CASSQEARGSTDTQYF.

This clonotype was seen at least ten times. This chain links TRBV6-5 with TRBJ1-2; a weak D match, TRBD1 (5 bases). The CDR3 spans 13 residues. From germline, CDR1 is MNHEY and CDR2 SVGAGI. Trimming removed 4 bases at V and 8 bases at J, with 14 bases between. CDR3 loop: CASSLPGTEGYTF. In DNA, the CDR3 is TGTGCCAGCAGTTTACCCGGGACTGAAGGCTACACCTTC.

The chain uses TRBV7-9 and TRBJ2-7; D unresolved. V lost 4 bases to trimming and J lost 4 bases, with 14 bases between them. The CDR3 runs 14 residues. Germline V gene sequence: CDR1 SEHNR, CDR2 FQNEAQ (reference sequence). DNA for the CDR3: TGTGCCAGCAGCTCTACTATGCCTCCATACGAGCAGTACTTC. Its protein product is CASSSTMPPYEQYF.

This clonotype was picked up many times. The rearrangement joins TRBV5-1 to TRBJ2-7; 10 bases agree with TRBD1. Losses at the gene ends were 3 bases for V and 4 bases for J; bases not matched to a gene: 4. There are 14 residues in the CDR3. Germline V gene sequence: CDR1 SGHRS, CDR2 YFSETQ. CDR3 nucleotides: TGCGCCAGCAGCTCGGGGGGACAGGGGTACGAGCAGTACTTC. Protein: CASSSGGQGYEQYF.

The chain is built from TRBV18 and TRBJ2-7; TRBD1 matches 7 bases. CDR1 and CDR2 from the germline V gene are KGHSH and LQKENI. The J segment lost 6 bases and the V segment lost 5 bases, leaving 10 bases of the junction unmatched. The CDR3 loop spans 14 amino acids. The CDR3 nucleotides are TGTGCCAGCTCAACCCTCACAGGGGCCGGCGAGCAGTACTTC. It codes for CASSTLTGAGEQYF.

This clonotype was detected a few times. The chain recombines TRBV2 with TRBJ2-2; D is possibly TRBD1 or TRBD2 (5 bases each). CDR1 and CDR2 (germline): SNHLY, FYNNEI. The V and J ends lost 8 bases and 4 bases respectively, with 20 bases between them. CDR3 length equals 16 residues. Written as DNA, the CDR3 is TGTGCCAGCGGCGGCAGGGATACTAGTAGCACCGGGGAGCTGTTTTTT. Amino acid sequence: CASGGRDTSSTGELFF.

This clonotype has a count of ten or more. The chain couples TRBV5-1 to TRBJ1-6; D remains ambiguous. The V gene lost 0 bases and the J gene lost 10 bases, with 8 bases spanning the gap. Germline V gives CDR1 SGHRS, CDR2 YFSETQ. The CDR3 has 13 residues. In DNA form, the CDR3 reads TGCGCCAGCAGCTTGGAAAAGGACTCACCCCTCCACTTT. The encoded protein is CASSLEKDSPLHF.

This clonotype was seen at least ten times. This chain joins TRBV20-1 and TRBJ1-6, with 9 positions matching TRBD1. The CDR3 has 14 amino acids. J gave up 7 bases and V 6 bases, and 7 bases lay outside the gene matches. From germline, CDR1 is DFQATT and CDR2 SNEGSKA (reference sequence). CDR3 protein: CSADKTGGNSPLHF. CDR3 nucleotides: TGCAGTGCCGATAAGACAGGGGGGAATTCACCCCTCCACTTT.

This clonotype occurred many times. CDR3 region: CASRPAGGEQYF. The CDR3, as DNA: TGTGCCAGCAGACCAGCGGGAGGAGAACAGTACTTC. The V gene is TRBV6-5, the J gene TRBJ2-7, with 9 bases lining up with TRBD2. V lost 6 bases to trimming and J lost 10 bases; unmatched junction nucleotides: 7. Germline V gives CDR1 MNHEY, CDR2 SVGAGI. The CDR3 length is 12 residues.

The chain carries TRBV28 and TRBJ2-7; no clear D. CDR1 is MDHEN and CDR2 is SYDVKM in the germline V gene. The CDR3 is made up of 12 amino acids. V lost 3 bases, J lost 2 bases, and 5 bases lay in between. The CDR3 DNA sequence: TGTGCCAGCAGTTTGCACACCTACGAGCAGTACTTC. Translation: CASSLHTYEQYF. The variable domain in full, with the rest retrieved from reference TRBV28 and TRBJ2-7, is DVKVTQSSRYLVKRTGEKVFLECVQDMDHENMFWYRQDPGLGLRLIYFSYDVKMKEKGDIPEGYSVSREKKERFSLILESASTNQTSMYLCASSLHTYEQYFGPGTRLTVT.

In the case of this clonotype: An end of the junction does not agree with germline; a read error may underlie this. This rearrangement joins TRBV12-3 or TRBV12-4 to TRBJ2-7; D possibly corresponds to TRBD2 (6 bases). The CDR3 has 15 residues. The CDR3 spells CASSFFAAGSSEQYF. In DNA, the CDR3 is TGTGCCAGCAGTTTTTTTGCGGCGGGGTCCTCCGAGCAGTACTTC.